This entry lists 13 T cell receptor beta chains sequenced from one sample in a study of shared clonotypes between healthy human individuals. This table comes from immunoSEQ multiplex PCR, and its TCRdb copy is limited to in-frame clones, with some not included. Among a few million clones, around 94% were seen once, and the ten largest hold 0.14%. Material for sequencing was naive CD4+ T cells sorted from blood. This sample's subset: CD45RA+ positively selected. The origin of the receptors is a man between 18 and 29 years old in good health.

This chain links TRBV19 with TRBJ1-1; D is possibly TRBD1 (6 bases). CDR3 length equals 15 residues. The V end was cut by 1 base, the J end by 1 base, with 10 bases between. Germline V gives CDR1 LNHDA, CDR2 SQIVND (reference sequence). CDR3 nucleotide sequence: TGTGCCAGTAGTATAGTTGGGACAAAGAACACTGAAGCTTTCTTT. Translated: CASSIVGTKNTEAFF. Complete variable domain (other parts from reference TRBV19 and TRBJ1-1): DGGITQSPKYLFRKEGQNVTLSCEQNLNHDAMYWYRQDPGQGLRLIYYSQIVNDFQKGDIAEGYSVSREKKESFPLTVTSAQKNPTAFYLCASSIVGTKNTEAFFGQGTRLTVV.

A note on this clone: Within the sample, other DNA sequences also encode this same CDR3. CDR3 amino acids: CASSSPGGGNQPQHF. CDR3 nucleotide sequence: TGTGCCAGTAGTTCCCCGGGGGGCGGCAATCAGCCCCAGCATTTT. The V call is TRBV19, the J call TRBJ1-5, with a tentative D call TRBD1 (6 bases). The V and J ends lost 5 bases and 2 bases respectively, with 13 bases between them. There are 15 residues in the CDR3. CDR1 LNHDA and CDR2 SQIVND come from the germline V gene (reference sequence).

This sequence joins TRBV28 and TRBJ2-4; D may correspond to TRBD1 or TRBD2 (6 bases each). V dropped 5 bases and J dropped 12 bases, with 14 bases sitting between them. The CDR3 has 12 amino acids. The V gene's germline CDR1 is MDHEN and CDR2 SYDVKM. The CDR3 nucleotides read TGTGCCAGCAGTACGGGGGCCCTCTCTCAGTACTTC. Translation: CASSTGALSQYF. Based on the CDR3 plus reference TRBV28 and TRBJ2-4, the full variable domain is DVKVTQSSRYLVKRTGEKVFLECVQDMDHENMFWYRQDPGLGLRLIYFSYDVKMKEKGDIPEGYSVSREKKERFSLILESASTNQTSMYLCASSTGALSQYFGAGTRLSVL.

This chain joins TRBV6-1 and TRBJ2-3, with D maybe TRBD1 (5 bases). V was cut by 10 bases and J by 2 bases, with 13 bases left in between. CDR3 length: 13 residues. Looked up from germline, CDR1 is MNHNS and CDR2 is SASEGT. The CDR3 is CATWGGVTDTQYF. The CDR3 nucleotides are TGTGCCACTTGGGGCGGAGTCACAGATACGCAGTATTTT.

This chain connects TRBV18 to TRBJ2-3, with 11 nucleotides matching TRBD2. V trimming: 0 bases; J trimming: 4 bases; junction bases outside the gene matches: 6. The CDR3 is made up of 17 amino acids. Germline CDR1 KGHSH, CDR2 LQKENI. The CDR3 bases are TGTGCCAGCTCACCACCGAATAGCGGGAGGGCCGCAGATACGCAGTATTTT. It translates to CASSPPNSGRAADTQYF.

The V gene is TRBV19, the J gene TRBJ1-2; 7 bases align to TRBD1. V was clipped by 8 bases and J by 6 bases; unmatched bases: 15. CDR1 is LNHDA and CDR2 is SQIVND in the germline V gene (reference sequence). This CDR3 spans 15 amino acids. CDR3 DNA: TGTGCCAGTGGGCGGACAGGCGTCTATAGCGATGGCTACACCTTC. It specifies CASGRTGVYSDGYTF.

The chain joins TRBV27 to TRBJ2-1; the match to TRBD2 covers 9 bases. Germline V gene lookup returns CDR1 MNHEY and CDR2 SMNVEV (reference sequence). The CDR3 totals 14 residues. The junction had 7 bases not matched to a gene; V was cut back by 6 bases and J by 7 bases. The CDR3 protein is CASRRATSGNEQFF. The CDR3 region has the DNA TGTGCCAGCAGGCGGGCGACTAGCGGTAATGAGCAGTTCTTC.

CDR3 bases: TGTGCCAGCACCCAGGGAGCAGATACGCAGTATTTT. Encoded protein: CASTQGADTQYF. The gene calls are TRBV2 and TRBJ2-3; either TRBD1 or TRBD2 may supply D (5 bases each). From germline, CDR1 is SNHLY and CDR2 FYNNEI. This CDR3 is 12 amino acids long. V was shortened by 7 bases and J by 4 bases, with 9 bases between the two germline ends.

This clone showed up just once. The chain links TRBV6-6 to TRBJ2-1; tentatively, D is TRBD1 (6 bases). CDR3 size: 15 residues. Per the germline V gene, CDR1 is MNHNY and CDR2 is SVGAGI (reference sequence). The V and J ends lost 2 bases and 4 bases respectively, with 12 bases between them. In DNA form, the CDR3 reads TGTGCCAGCAGTTACACGGGTCAGGGGTACAATGAGCAGTTCTTC. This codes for CASSYTGQGYNEQFF.

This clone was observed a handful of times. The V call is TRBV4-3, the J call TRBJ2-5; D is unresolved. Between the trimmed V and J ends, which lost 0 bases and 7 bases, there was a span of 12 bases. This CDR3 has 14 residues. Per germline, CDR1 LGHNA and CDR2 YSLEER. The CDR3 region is CASSQDLGIGTQYF. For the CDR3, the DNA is TGCGCCAGCAGCCAAGATCTAGGGATCGGGACCCAGTACTTC.

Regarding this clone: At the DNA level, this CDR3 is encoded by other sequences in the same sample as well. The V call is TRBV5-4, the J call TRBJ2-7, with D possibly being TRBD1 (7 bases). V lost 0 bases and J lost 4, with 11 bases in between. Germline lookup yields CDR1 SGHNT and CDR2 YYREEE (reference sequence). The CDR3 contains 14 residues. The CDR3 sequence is CASSLEAGGYEQYF. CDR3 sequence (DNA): TGTGCCAGCAGCTTGGAGGCAGGGGGGTACGAGCAGTACTTC.

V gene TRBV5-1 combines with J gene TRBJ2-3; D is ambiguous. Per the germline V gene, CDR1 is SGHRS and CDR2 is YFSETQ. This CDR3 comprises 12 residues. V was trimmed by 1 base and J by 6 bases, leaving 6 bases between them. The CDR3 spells CASSLSQDTQYF. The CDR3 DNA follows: TGCGCCAGCAGCTTGTCCCAGGATACGCAGTATTTT.

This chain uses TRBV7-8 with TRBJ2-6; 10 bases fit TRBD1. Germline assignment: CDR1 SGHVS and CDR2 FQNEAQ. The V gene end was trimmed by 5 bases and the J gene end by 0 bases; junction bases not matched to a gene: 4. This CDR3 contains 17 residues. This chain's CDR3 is CASSLWTGGSGANVLTF. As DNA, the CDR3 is TGTGCCAGCAGCCTATGGACAGGGGGCTCTGGGGCCAACGTCCTGACTTTC. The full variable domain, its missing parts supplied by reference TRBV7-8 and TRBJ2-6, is GAGVSQSPRYKVAKRGQDVALRCDPISGHVSLFWYQQALGQGPEFLTYFQNEAQLDKSGLPSDRFFAERPEGSVSTLKIQRTQQEDSAVYLCASSLWTGGSGANVLTFGAGSRLTVL.